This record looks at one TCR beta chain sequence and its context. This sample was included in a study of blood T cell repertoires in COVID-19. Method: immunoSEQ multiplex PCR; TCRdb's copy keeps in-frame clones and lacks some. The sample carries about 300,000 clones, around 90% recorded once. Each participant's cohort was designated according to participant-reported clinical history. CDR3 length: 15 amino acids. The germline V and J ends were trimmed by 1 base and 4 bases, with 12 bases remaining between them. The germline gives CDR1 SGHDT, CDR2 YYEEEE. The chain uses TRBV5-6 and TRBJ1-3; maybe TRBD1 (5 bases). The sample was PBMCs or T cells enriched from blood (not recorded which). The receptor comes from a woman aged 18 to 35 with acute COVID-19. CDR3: CASSLRRDRGNTIYF. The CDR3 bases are TGTGCCAGCAGCTTGAGGCGAGACAGAGGAAACACCATATATTTT.